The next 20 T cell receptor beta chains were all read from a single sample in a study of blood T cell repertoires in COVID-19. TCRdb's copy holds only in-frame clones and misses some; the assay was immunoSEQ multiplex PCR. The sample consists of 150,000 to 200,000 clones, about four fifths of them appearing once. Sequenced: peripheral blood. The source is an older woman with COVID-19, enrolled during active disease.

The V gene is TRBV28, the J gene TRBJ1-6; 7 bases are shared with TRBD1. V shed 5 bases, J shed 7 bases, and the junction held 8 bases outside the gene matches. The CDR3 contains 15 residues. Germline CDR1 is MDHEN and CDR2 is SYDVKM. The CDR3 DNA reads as TGTGCCAGCAGTACGGTAGGGGACAGAAATTCACCCCTCCACTTT. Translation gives CASSTVGDRNSPLHF.

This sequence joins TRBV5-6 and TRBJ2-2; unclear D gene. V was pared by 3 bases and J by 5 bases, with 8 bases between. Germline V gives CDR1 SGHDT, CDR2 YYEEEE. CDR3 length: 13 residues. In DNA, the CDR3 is TGTGCCAGCAGCTGGGCCATTACCGGGGAGCTGTTTTTT. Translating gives CASSWAITGELFF.

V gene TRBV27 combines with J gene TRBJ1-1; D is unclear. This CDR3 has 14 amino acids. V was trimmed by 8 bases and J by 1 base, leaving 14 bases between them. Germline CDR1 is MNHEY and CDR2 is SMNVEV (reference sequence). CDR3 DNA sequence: TGTGCCAGCTCCGCCGCTGGGAGGAACACTGAAGCTTTCTTT. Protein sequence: CASSAAGRNTEAFF.

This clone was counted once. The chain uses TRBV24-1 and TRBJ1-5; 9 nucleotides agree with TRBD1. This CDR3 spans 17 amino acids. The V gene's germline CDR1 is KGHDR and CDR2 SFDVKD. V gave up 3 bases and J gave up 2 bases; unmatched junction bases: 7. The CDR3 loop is CATSDPRQGGGNQPQHF. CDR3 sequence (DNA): TGTGCCACCAGTGATCCTCGACAGGGGGGCGGCAATCAGCCCCAGCATTTT.

CDR3 amino acids: CASSQAGYATDTQYF. In DNA, the CDR3 is TGTGCCAGCAGCCAAGCAGGGTATGCGACAGATACGCAGTATTTT. The chain combines TRBV14 with TRBJ2-3; tentatively, D is TRBD1 (5 bases). The CDR3 spans 15 residues. V lost 1 base to trimming and J lost 3 bases, with 11 bases between them. Germline values: CDR1 SGHDN, CDR2 FVKESK.

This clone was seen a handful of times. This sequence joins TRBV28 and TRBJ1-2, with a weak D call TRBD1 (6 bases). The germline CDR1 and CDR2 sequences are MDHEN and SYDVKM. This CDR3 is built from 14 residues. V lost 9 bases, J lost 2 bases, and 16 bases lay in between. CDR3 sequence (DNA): TGTGCCAGTGCCATTTGGACAGCAAACTATGGCTACACCTTC. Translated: CASAIWTANYGYTF.

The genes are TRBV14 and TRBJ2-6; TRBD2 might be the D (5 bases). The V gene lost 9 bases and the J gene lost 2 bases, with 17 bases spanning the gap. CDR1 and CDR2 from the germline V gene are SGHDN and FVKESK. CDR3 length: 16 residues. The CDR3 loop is CASSPRARAGANVLTF. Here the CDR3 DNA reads TGTGCCAGTTCCCCGCGGGCGCGAGCTGGGGCCAACGTCCTGACTTTC.

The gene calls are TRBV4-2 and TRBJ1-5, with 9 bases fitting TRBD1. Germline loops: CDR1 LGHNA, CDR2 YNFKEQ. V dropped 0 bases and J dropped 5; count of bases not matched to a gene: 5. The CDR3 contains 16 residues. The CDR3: CASSQDLGQGDQPQHF. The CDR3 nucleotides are TGTGCCAGCAGCCAAGATCTGGGACAGGGCGATCAGCCCCAGCATTTT.

Here the CDR3 reads CASSPRNTEAFF. CDR3 DNA sequence: TGTGCCAGCAGCCCCAGGAACACTGAAGCTTTCTTT. The V gene is TRBV7-8, the J gene TRBJ1-1, with D uncertain. Germline CDR1 reads SGHVS; CDR2 reads FQNEAQ. The CDR3 has 12 residues. The V end lost 5 bases, the J end lost 1 base, and 5 bases lay between the germline ends.

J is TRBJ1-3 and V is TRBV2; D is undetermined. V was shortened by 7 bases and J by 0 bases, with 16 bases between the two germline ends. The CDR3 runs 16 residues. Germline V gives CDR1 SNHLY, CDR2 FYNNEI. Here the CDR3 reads CASTQTPVTSGNTIYF. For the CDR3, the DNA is TGTGCCAGCACCCAAACCCCAGTCACCTCTGGAAACACCATATATTTT.

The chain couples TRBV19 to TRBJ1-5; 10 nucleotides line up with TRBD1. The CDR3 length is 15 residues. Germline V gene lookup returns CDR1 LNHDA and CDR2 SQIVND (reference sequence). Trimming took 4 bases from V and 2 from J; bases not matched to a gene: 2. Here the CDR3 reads CASSKGTGGNQPQHF. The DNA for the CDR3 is TGTGCCAGTAGTAAAGGGACAGGGGGCAATCAGCCCCAGCATTTT.

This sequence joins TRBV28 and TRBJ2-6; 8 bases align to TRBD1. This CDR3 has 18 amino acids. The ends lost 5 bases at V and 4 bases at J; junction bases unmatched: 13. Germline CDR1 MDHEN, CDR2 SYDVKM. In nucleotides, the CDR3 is TGTGCCAGCAGTCCACTGACCAGGGGGCGGAGCGGGGCCAACGTCCTGACTTTC. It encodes CASSPLTRGRSGANVLTF.

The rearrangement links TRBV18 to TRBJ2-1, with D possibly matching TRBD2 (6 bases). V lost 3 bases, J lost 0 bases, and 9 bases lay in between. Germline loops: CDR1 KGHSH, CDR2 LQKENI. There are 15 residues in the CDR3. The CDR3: CASSPRESSYNEQFF. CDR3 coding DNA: TGTGCCAGCTCACCCCGGGAGAGCTCCTACAATGAGCAGTTCTTC.

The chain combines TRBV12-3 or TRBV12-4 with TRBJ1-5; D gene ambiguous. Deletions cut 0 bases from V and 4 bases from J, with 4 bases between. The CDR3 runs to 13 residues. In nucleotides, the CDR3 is TGTGCCAGCAGTTTAGCCCTAAATCAGCCCCAGCATTTT. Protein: CASSLALNQPQHF.

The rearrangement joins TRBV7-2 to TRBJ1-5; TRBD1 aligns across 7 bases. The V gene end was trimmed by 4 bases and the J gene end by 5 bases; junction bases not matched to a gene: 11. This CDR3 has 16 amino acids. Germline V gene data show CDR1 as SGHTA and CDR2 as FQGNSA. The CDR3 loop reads CASSSAGTANHQPQHF. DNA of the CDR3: TGTGCCAGCAGCTCCGCAGGGACAGCTAACCATCAGCCCCAGCATTTT.

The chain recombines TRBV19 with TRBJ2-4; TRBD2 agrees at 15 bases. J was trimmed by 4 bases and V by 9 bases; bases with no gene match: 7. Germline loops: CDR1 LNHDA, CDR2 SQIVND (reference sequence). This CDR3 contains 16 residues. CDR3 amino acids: CARDPGLAGGKNIQYF. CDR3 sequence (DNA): TGTGCCAGAGACCCGGGACTAGCGGGAGGTAAAAACATTCAGTACTTC.

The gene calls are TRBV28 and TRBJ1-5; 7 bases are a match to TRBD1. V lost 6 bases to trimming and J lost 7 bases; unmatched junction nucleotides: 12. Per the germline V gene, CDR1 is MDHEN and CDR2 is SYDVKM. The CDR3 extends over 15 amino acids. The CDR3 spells CASSLGTASVQPQHF. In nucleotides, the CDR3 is TGTGCCAGCAGCCTGGGGACAGCCTCGGTACAGCCCCAGCATTTT.

This chain's CDR3 is CASSAGQGRGDTQYF. The CDR3 bases are TGTGCCAGCAGCGCCGGACAGGGGCGAGGAGATACGCAGTATTTT. The chain recombines TRBV9 with TRBJ2-3; 9 positions match TRBD1. Looked up from germline, CDR1 is SGDLS and CDR2 is YYNGEE. CDR3 length equals 15 residues. The V gene end was trimmed by 3 bases and the J gene end by 5 bases; junction bases not matched to a gene: 7.

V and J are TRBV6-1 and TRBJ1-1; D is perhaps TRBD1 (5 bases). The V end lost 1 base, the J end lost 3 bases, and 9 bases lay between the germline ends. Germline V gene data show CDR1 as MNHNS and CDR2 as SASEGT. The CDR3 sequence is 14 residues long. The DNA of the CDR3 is TGTGCCAGCAGTGAAGGGGGGGGATACACTGAAGCTTTCTTT. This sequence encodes CASSEGGGYTEAFF.

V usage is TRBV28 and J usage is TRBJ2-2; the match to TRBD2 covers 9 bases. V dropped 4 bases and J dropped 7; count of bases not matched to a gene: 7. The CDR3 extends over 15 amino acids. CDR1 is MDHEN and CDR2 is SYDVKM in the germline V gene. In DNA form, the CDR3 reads TGTGCCAGCAGTTACCCCGGGACTAGCATCGGGGAGCTGTTTTTT. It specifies CASSYPGTSIGELFF.